This TCR beta chain was sequenced for a study of shared clonotypes between healthy human individuals. Generated by immunoSEQ multiplex PCR, the TCRdb table keeps only in-frame clones and is missing some. The table includes around 700,000 clones, 73% detected once. Germline V CDR1 and CDR2: SGHAT, FQNNGV. The CDR3 length is 14 residues. V gave up 3 bases and J gave up 4 bases, with 12 bases separating them. Concerning this clone itself: Antigen unknown.

General study results and limits: A reduction in generation probabilities was seen for non-shared clonotypes relative to those shared by all four donors.

This TCR came from a woman aged 25-40 years in good health. Material: memory CD4+ T cells sorted from blood. Subset specified: CD45RA-negative fraction. V usage is TRBV11-2 and J usage is TRBJ1-1; possibly TRBD1 for D (5 bases). CDR3 loop: CASSLSRDVTEAFF. The DNA of the CDR3 is TGTGCCAGCAGCTTGTCCAGGGACGTCACTGAAGCTTTCTTT.